What follows are 13 T cell receptor beta chains derived from one specimen sequenced in a study of OX40 agonist ivuxolimab in advanced cancers. The library was obtained by the immunoSEQ multiplex PCR assay. TCRdb stores this immuneACCESS table with in-frame sequences only. Part of the clones is absent; in the studies checked, under half of the shortfall reflects unresolved V genes, and no reason is known for the rest. Present in this sample are 12,000 to 15,000 clones, approximately 95% of which were seen just once. The ten largest clones represent approximately 22% of the sample. Sequenced material: CD4+ or CD8+ T cells sorted from blood, taken in a trial of the OX40 agonist ivuxolimab. These receptors all stem from an adult with an advanced solid tumor such as melanoma, head and neck, liver or kidney cancer.

The chain has TRBV6-5 and TRBJ1-5; D uncertain. Trimming pared 4 bases from V and 4 bases from J, leaving 8 bases between. Germline V gene data show CDR1 as MNHEY and CDR2 as SVGAGI. This CDR3 spans 13 amino acids. The CDR3 coding sequence is TGTGCCAGCAGTTTTGCCTTGAATCAGCCCCAGCATTTT. Translation gives CASSFALNQPQHF.

This chain joins TRBV4-3 and TRBJ1-2, with D possibly being TRBD1 (5 bases). Looked up from germline, CDR1 is LGHNA and CDR2 is YSLEER. V lost 3 bases to trimming and J lost 8 bases, with 10 bases between them. There are 12 residues in the CDR3. The CDR3, as DNA: TGCGCCAGCAGCCACGGGACTTCAGGCTACACCTTC. It is translated as CASSHGTSGYTF.

The chain joins TRBV29-1 to TRBJ2-7, with 7 bases matching TRBD2. There are 16 residues in the CDR3. Germline V gene lookup returns CDR1 SQVTM and CDR2 ANQGSEA. V shed 0 bases, J shed 1 base, and the junction held 9 bases outside the gene matches. CDR3 protein: CSVEDGRVGMSYEQYF. CDR3 DNA: TGCAGCGTTGAAGATGGGAGGGTAGGGATGTCCTACGAGCAGTACTTC.

V and J are TRBV28 and TRBJ2-7; 7 bases align to TRBD1. Germline V lookup: CDR1 MDHEN, CDR2 SYDVKM. CDR3 length equals 14 residues. V dropped 2 bases and J dropped 2; count of bases not matched to a gene: 3. The CDR3 reads CASSLGRGPYEQYF. Written as DNA, the CDR3 is TGTGCCAGCAGTTTAGGAAGGGGGCCCTACGAGCAGTACTTC.

The gene calls are TRBV2 and TRBJ2-3; TRBD2 matches 15 bases. V shed 6 bases, J shed 5 bases, and the junction held 6 bases outside the gene matches. From germline, CDR1 is SNHLY and CDR2 FYNNEI. The CDR3 spans 16 residues. This CDR3 is CASSGLAGGHQDTQYF. In DNA form, the CDR3 reads TGTGCCAGCAGCGGACTAGCGGGGGGGCATCAAGATACGCAGTATTTT.

The V gene is TRBV6-1, the J gene TRBJ2-5, with TRBD2 identical over 9 bases. The germline V gene encodes CDR1 MNHNS and CDR2 SASEGT. Losses at the gene ends were 1 base for V and 0 bases for J; bases not matched to a gene: 3. This CDR3 has 16 residues. The CDR3 here is CASSEGLAGNQETQYF. In nucleotides, the CDR3 is TGTGCCAGCAGTGAAGGTCTAGCGGGGAACCAAGAGACCCAGTACTTC.

This clone has only one observation. The chain links TRBV10-2 to TRBJ2-7; D tentatively fits TRBD1 or TRBD2 (5 bases each). Germline CDR1 and CDR2: WSHSY and SAAADI. The CDR3 loop spans 16 amino acids. V was pared by 0 bases and J by 3 bases, with 15 bases between. The CDR3 sequence: CASSESEGRDGYEQYF. The CDR3 nucleotides are TGCGCCAGCAGTGAGTCAGAAGGCCGGGACGGCTACGAGCAGTACTTC.

The chain recombines TRBV6-5 with TRBJ2-3; maybe TRBD2 (5 bases). V was clipped by 6 bases and J by 1 base, with 14 bases between them. This CDR3 has 15 amino acids. Germline CDR1 and CDR2: MNHEY and SVGAGI. CDR3 in DNA: TGTGCCAGCAGCACTAGGATCTCTGGCACAGATACGCAGTATTTT. This translates into CASSTRISGTDTQYF.

J is TRBJ2-5 and V is TRBV7-8; D remains ambiguous. TRBJ2-7 explains the end of the DNA better; the J call may be wrong. Germline V lookup: CDR1 SGHVS, CDR2 FQNEAQ. The CDR3 spans 12 residues. CDR3 protein: CASSTSSYEQYF. The CDR3 nucleotides read TGTGCCAGCAGCACGAGCTCCTACGAGCAGTACTTC.

V usage is TRBV19 and J usage is TRBJ2-7; 7 bases are shared with TRBD1. The junction had 4 bases not matched to a gene; V was cut back by 4 bases and J by 1 base. Germline V gives CDR1 LNHDA, CDR2 SQIVND (reference sequence). The CDR3 is 14 residues long. CDR3 residues: CASSTGQESYEQYF. The CDR3 coding sequence is TGTGCCAGTAGTACCGGACAGGAGTCCTACGAGCAGTACTTC.

This chain joins TRBV5-5 and TRBJ2-7; the D is unclear. The CDR3 is made up of 11 amino acids. Trimming stripped 3 bases from V and 4 bases from J, with 5 bases between. Germline CDR1 SGHKS, CDR2 YYEKEE (reference sequence). The CDR3 bases are TGTGCCAGCAGCTCCGGTTACGAGCAGTACTTC. Translating it yields CASSSGYEQYF.

The gene calls are TRBV9 and TRBJ1-2; D remains unclear. This CDR3 spans 16 amino acids. The V gene lost 1 base and the J gene lost 0 bases, with 13 bases spanning the gap. The germline V gene has CDR1 SGDLS and CDR2 YYNGEE. CDR3: CASSVSLGPANYGYTF. As DNA, the CDR3 is TGTGCCAGCAGCGTAAGCCTCGGACCGGCTAACTATGGCTACACCTTC.

The CDR3: CASSSVGGLSNEQFF. The CDR3 DNA follows: TGTGCCAGCAGCTCAGTAGGTGGACTCTCCAATGAGCAGTTCTTC. This chain links TRBV7-2 with TRBJ2-1; TRBD2 might be the D (5 bases). Trimming took 4 bases from V and 6 from J, leaving 16 bases between them. CDR1 and CDR2 (germline): SGHTA, FQGNSA. This CDR3 comprises 15 residues.